The TCR beta chain described here comes from a study of radiation and T cells in renal cell carcinoma. Time point meaning: blood 2 weeks post-SBRT. Treatment in this sample: 15 Gy SBRT to primary tumor, nephrectomy 4 weeks later. The repertoire was sequenced with immunoSEQ multiplex PCR; TCRdb's copy has only in-frame clones and lacks some. This sample has about 130,000 clones, with approximately 90% found just once. This clone was detected a few times. This CDR3 is 14 amino acids long. V dropped 4 bases and J dropped 9; count of bases not matched to a gene: 5. Germline CDR1 SGHNT, CDR2 YYREEE (reference sequence).

The source material was blood, sampled from a patient whose treatment included radiotherapy and nephrectomy. This chain links TRBV5-4 with TRBJ1-6; 9 nucleotides align to TRBD1. The TCR originated in a woman between 65 and 79 years old with renal cell carcinoma. The CDR3 is CASSLGQGGSPLHF. CDR3 nucleotide sequence: TGTGCCAGCAGCCTGGGACAGGGTGGTTCACCCCTCCACTTT. Drawing the rest from reference TRBV5-4 and TRBJ1-6, the complete variable domain is ETGVTQSPTHLIKTRGQQVTLRCSSQSGHNTVSWYQQALGQGPQFIFQYYREEENGRGNFPPRFSGLQFPNYSSELNVNALELDDSALYLCASSLGQGGSPLHFGNGTRLTVT.